This entry is about one T cell receptor beta chain. This sample was taken from a study of blood T cells in healthy people across ages. The CDR3 extends over 17 amino acids. Germline V gene sequence: CDR1 LGHNA, CDR2 YNFKEQ. Trimming took 2 bases from V and 6 from J, leaving 21 bases between them. The authors ran a second PCR of 7 to 11 cycles using a sample-barcoded 5' primer and a J-beta primer mix. In TCRdb, the 5' RACE reads were re-called with MiXCR into one record per CDR3 protein. In the table there are around 800,000 distinct CDR3 sequences, more than 25% of which are singletons. The sample was also linked to a second study, of T cells of mothers and their children. That source reports: The study sampled a few healthy Caucasian mothers and their six children.

The receptor was derived from a boy younger than 18 in good health. The rearrangement joins TRBV4-2 to TRBJ2-3, with a possible D match to TRBD1 (5 bases). The sequencing input was blood. CDR3: CASSQFGLDTTRDTQYF. The CDR3 region has the DNA TGTGCCAGCAGCCAATTTGGGCTGGACACAACTCGGGATACGCAGTATTTT.